Listed below are T cell receptor beta chains from one sample, sequenced in a study of cytomegalovirus exposure and HLA in healthy donors. Data came from immunoSEQ multiplex PCR; TCRdb stores just in-frame clones and leaves some out. The table records about 110,000 clones, over 60% of them present only once. The specimen sequenced was PBMCs. Every receptor here comes from a woman aged 25-40 years in good health and CMV-seronegative. The CDR3 runs from the conserved cysteine through the conserved F or W. Fields, in order: CDR3 protein, CDR3 DNA, D gene, J gene, clone size, V gene. The D gene is left open where the match is weak. Expanded clones are given a class, and other clones once, few, many or no size at all.

CDR3: CASSVRSRDRGIEKLFF
DNA: TGTGCCAGCAGTGTTAGGTCTCGGGACAGGGGAATTGAAAAACTGTTTTTT
D: TRBD1
J: TRBJ1-4
size: few
V: TRBV6-1

CDR3: CASKLAATYEQYF
DNA: TGTGCCAGCAAACTAGCGGCCACCTACGAGCAGTACTTC
D: TRBD2
J: TRBJ2-7
size: -
V: TRBV2

CDR3: CASSEAGDTGELFF
DNA: TGTGCCAGCAGTGAAGCGGGAGACACCGGGGAGCTGTTTTTT
D: TRBD2
J: TRBJ2-2
size: -
V: TRBV6-4

CDR3: CASSIREARNQPQHF
DNA: TGTGCCAGTAGTATTAGGGAGGCACGCAATCAGCCCCAGCATTTT
D: -
J: TRBJ1-5
size: -
V: TRBV19

CDR3: CASSATGAANEKLFF
DNA: TGTGCCAGCAGTGCGACAGGCGCTGCTAATGAAAAACTGTTTTTT
D: -
J: TRBJ1-4
size: -
V: TRBV2

CDR3: CASSQAGPSYEQYF
DNA: TGCGCCAGCAGCCAAGCAGGCCCCTCCTACGAGCAGTACTTC
D: -
J: TRBJ2-7
size: -
V: TRBV4-1

CDR3: CASSQAKPGHSQETQYF
DNA: TGCGCCAGCAGTCAGGCCAAACCGGGACACAGTCAAGAGACCCAGTACTTC
D: -
J: TRBJ2-5
size: -
V: TRBV23-1

CDR3: CASSSSRAGPGELFF
DNA: TGTGCCAGCAGCAGTTCGCGGGCCGGCCCCGGGGAGCTGTTTTTT
D: -
J: TRBJ2-2
size: few
V: TRBV6-5

CDR3: CASSTGGGTYEQYF
DNA: TGCGCCAGCAGCACGGGCGGGGGGACCTACGAGCAGTACTTC
D: TRBD2
J: TRBJ2-7
size: -
V: TRBV5-1

CDR3: CAAGRGLGELFF
DNA: TGTGCCGCGGGCAGGGGATTAGGGGAGCTGTTTTTT
D: -
J: TRBJ2-2
size: -
V: TRBV30

CDR3: CATSRGLARNNEQFF
DNA: TGTGCCACCAGCAGGGGACTAGCTAGGAACAATGAGCAGTTCTTC
D: TRBD2
J: TRBJ2-1
size: -
V: TRBV15

CDR3: CASSRDSLKPYEQYF
DNA: TGTGCCAGCAGCAGAGACAGCCTTAAACCCTACGAGCAGTACTTC
D: -
J: TRBJ2-7
size: -
V: TRBV2

CDR3: CASSIDLEGDEQFF
DNA: TGTGCCAGTAGTATAGATCTCGAGGGGGATGAGCAGTTCTTC
D: -
J: TRBJ2-1
size: -
V: TRBV19

CDR3: CASSGTRGADTQYF
DNA: TGTGCCAGCAGCGGGACTAGGGGTGCGGATACGCAGTATTTT
D: TRBD2
J: TRBJ2-3
size: -
V: TRBV28

CDR3: CASSQDPIPGQYYGYTF
DNA: TGTGCCAGCAGCCAAGACCCTATACCGGGACAGTACTATGGCTACACCTTC
D: TRBD1
J: TRBJ1-2
size: few
V: TRBV4-2

CDR3: CASSELLAGSRDEQFF
DNA: TGTGCCAGCAGTGAGTTACTAGCGGGATCGAGGGATGAGCAGTTCTTC
D: TRBD2
J: TRBJ2-1
size: few
V: TRBV2

CDR3: CASSLVRGTMNTEAFF
DNA: TGCGCCAGCAGCCTAGTTAGGGGTACGATGAACACTGAAGCTTTCTTT
D: -
J: TRBJ1-1
size: few
V: TRBV5-1

CDR3: CASSLNRVRDRNEKLFF
DNA: TGTGCCAGCAGCTTAAACCGGGTTCGGGACAGGAATGAAAAACTGTTTTTT
D: TRBD1
J: TRBJ1-4
size: -
V: TRBV7-6

CDR3: CASSLADFGSGGLNYGYTF
DNA: TGCGCCAGCAGCTTGGCGGACTTCGGTTCAGGGGGCCTAAACTATGGCTACACCTTC
D: TRBD1
J: TRBJ1-2
size: -
V: TRBV5-1

CDR3: CASSQWTGGSETQYF
DNA: TGTGCCAGCAGCCAGTGGACAGGGGGCTCGGAGACCCAGTACTTC
D: TRBD1
J: TRBJ2-5
size: -
V: TRBV7-9

CDR3: CASSYGQPSGNEQFF
DNA: TGTGCCAGCAGTTACGGGCAGCCTAGCGGCAATGAGCAGTTCTTC
D: TRBD2
J: TRBJ2-1
size: few
V: TRBV6-5

CDR3: CASSLGVAGYNEQFF
DNA: TGTGCCAGCAGCTTGGGAGTAGCGGGGTACAATGAGCAGTTCTTC
D: TRBD2
J: TRBJ2-1
size: few
V: TRBV5-4

CDR3: CASSYSAGAGYEQYF
DNA: TGTGCCAGCAGTTACTCCGCGGGAGCCGGTTACGAGCAGTACTTC
D: TRBD2
J: TRBJ2-7
size: few
V: TRBV6-5

CDR3: CASSSSGLGSYEQYF
DNA: TGTGCCAGCAGTTCTAGCGGACTGGGCTCCTACGAGCAGTACTTC
D: TRBD2
J: TRBJ2-7
size: few
V: TRBV25-1

CDR3: CASSPDRGRRSEQYF
DNA: TGCGCCAGCAGCCCGGACAGGGGGAGAAGATCCGAGCAGTACTTC
D: TRBD1
J: TRBJ2-7
size: -
V: TRBV5-1

CDR3: CASSPLAASYNEQFF
DNA: TGCGCCAGCAGCCCTTTAGCGGCCTCCTACAATGAGCAGTTCTTC
D: -
J: TRBJ2-1
size: -
V: TRBV4-1

CDR3: CSVPGGNGGDGNTIYF
DNA: TGCAGCGTTCCAGGGGGGAACGGGGGCGACGGAAACACCATATATTTT
D: TRBD1
J: TRBJ1-3
size: few
V: TRBV29-1

CDR3: CASSYIAGKETQYF
DNA: TGTGCCAGCAGCTATATAGCGGGTAAAGAGACCCAGTACTTC
D: TRBD2
J: TRBJ2-5
size: -
V: TRBV5-4